The rows below give T cell receptor beta chains drawn from one sample of a study of Ad26.COV2.S vaccination and SARS-CoV-2 variants. Clones were sequenced by immunoSEQ multiplex PCR, and TCRdb holds only the in-frame ones, with some missing. This table has roughly 330,000 clones, about nine tenths appearing once. The sequenced sample was peripheral blood, obtained in a trial of Ad26.COV2.S vaccine versus placebo. Every receptor here comes from a person between 18 and 65 years old who received the Ad26.COV2.S COVID-19 vaccine or a placebo. The CDR3 runs from the conserved cysteine through the conserved F or W. The D gene is left open where the match is weak. Clone size appears in some rows only: once, few, many, or a class for an expanded clone.

>TRBD2|.|TRBJ2-1|TRBV10-2
CASSEFSGGKSYNEQFF
TGCGCCAGCAGTGAGTTTAGCGGGGGGAAATCCTACAATGAGCAGTTCTTC
>.|.|TRBJ1-5|TRBV9
CASSVGEHSNQPQHF
TGTGCCAGCAGCGTAGGGGAACATAGCAATCAGCCCCAGCATTTT
>.|.|TRBJ1-1|TRBV5-4
CASRQNTEAFF
TGTGCCAGCAGACAAAACACTGAAGCTTTCTTT
>.|.|TRBJ2-2|TRBV4-3
CASSQFLAGELFF
TGCGCCAGCAGCCAATTTCTGGCCGGGGAGCTGTTTTTT
>.|.|TRBJ2-1|TRBV3-1/TRBV3-2
CASSQDRLVLNEQFF
TGTGCCAGCAGCCAAGATCGACTAGTTCTCAATGAGCAGTTCTTC
>.|.|TRBJ2-1|TRBV24-1
CATSDRGVNEQFF
TGTGCCACCAGTGATCGGGGAGTAAATGAGCAGTTCTTC
>.|many|TRBJ1-4|TRBV7-2
CASSLDYAGSNEKLFF
TGTGCCAGCAGCTTAGACTATGCAGGGTCAAATGAAAAACTGTTTTTT
>TRBD2|.|TRBJ2-1|TRBV5-1
CASSLTGTSGGGPNNEQFF
TGCGCCAGCAGCTTGACCGGGACTAGCGGGGGCGGTCCGAACAATGAGCAGTTCTTC
>.|.|TRBJ2-3|TRBV12-2
CASRYLAETDTQYF
TGTGCAAGTCGCTACCTAGCCGAGACAGATACGCAGTATTTT
>.|.|TRBJ1-3|TRBV19
CASSLGALQSSGNTIYF
TGTGCCAGTAGTTTAGGGGCCCTACAATCCTCTGGAAACACCATATATTTT
>.|.|TRBJ2-7|TRBV9
CASSPRQYVYEQYF
TGTGCCAGCAGCCCCCGACAGTATGTCTACGAGCAGTACTTC
>.|once|TRBJ1-1|TRBV10-3
CAISPDVGAGTEAFF
TGTGCCATCAGTCCTGATGTGGGGGCTGGCACTGAAGCTTTCTTT
>.|once|TRBJ2-7|TRBV4-3
CASSQAGDEQYF
TGCGCCAGCAGCCAAGCGGGGGACGAGCAGTACTTC
>.|once|TRBJ2-6|TRBV5-6
CASSLGAGANVLTF
TGTGCCAGCAGCTTGGGTGCTGGGGCCAACGTCCTGACTTTC
>.|few|TRBJ2-2|TRBV15
CATSRTGELFF
TGTGCCACCAGCAGGACCGGGGAGCTGTTTTTT
>.|.|TRBJ1-4|TRBV5-5
CASSPDPKSNEKLFF
TGTGCCAGCAGTCCGGATCCTAAGTCTAATGAAAAACTGTTTTTT
>TRBD2|.|TRBJ2-1|TRBV4-1
CASSRTSGGYNEQFF
TGCGCCAGCAGTCGGACTAGCGGGGGTTACAATGAGCAGTTCTTC
>.|.|TRBJ1-2|TRBV19
CASSNGVTGYTF
TGTGCCAGTAGTAACGGGGTGACCGGCTACACCTTC
>.|.|TRBJ1-1|TRBV18
CASSLLDSPVFAFF
TGTGCCAGCTCACTCTTGGACAGCCCCGTTTTTGCTTTCTTT
>.|.|TRBJ1-1|TRBV7-9
CASSSLGDPRGTEAFF
TGTGCCAGCAGCTCACTAGGGGACCCAAGGGGCACTGAAGCTTTCTTT
>.|.|TRBJ1-6|TRBV5-1
CASSPKPGHQSPLHF
TGCGCCAGCAGCCCCAAACCGGGACACCAATCACCCCTCCACTTT
>TRBD1|.|TRBJ1-1|TRBV6-2/TRBV6-3
CASSYAGTGNVRPAFF
TGTGCCAGCAGTTACGCGGGGACAGGGAATGTCCGACCGGCTTTCTTT
>TRBD1|.|TRBJ1-2|TRBV29-1
CSGGTVARGYTF
TGCAGCGGTGGGACAGTCGCTAGGGGCTACACCTTC
>TRBD2|.|TRBJ2-3|TRBV4-3
CASSQVDSGRSPTDTQYF
TGCGCCAGCAGCCAAGTGGATAGCGGGAGATCTCCCACAGATACGCAGTATTTT
>TRBD2|.|TRBJ2-3|TRBV4-1
CASSPRGLAGDPSTDTQYF
TGCGCCAGCAGCCCCAGGGGCCTAGCGGGGGACCCTAGCACAGATACGCAGTATTTT
>.|.|TRBJ2-3|TRBV28
CASIEGASTDTQYF
TGTGCCAGCATCGAAGGCGCCAGCACAGATACGCAGTATTTT
>.|.|TRBJ2-5|TRBV7-3
CASSPNFQETQYF
TGTGCCAGCAGCCCCAATTTCCAAGAGACCCAGTACTTC
>.|.|TRBJ2-7|TRBV18
CASSLSASSYEQYF
TGTGCCAGCTCACTTTCGGCATCCTCCTACGAGCAGTACTTC
>.|.|TRBJ2-4|TRBV27
CASRDGSPKNIQYF
TGTGCCAGCAGAGACGGGAGTCCCAAAAACATTCAGTACTTC
>.|.|TRBJ1-4|TRBV18
CASSPTGPNELFF
TGTGCCAGCTCACCAACGGGACCCAATGAACTGTTTTTT
>.|.|TRBJ2-1|TRBV4-3
CASSQDLGSAKGQFF
TGCGCCAGCAGCCAAGACCTGGGCTCCGCAAAAGGGCAGTTCTTC
>TRBD2|.|TRBJ2-3|TRBV29-1
CSALTSSGDTQYF
TGCAGCGCCCTGACTAGCTCGGGAGATACGCAGTATTTT
>.|.|TRBJ2-1|TRBV11-2
CASSLAQNSYNEQFF
TGTGCCAGCAGCTTAGCACAAAACTCCTACAATGAGCAGTTCTTC
>.|.|TRBJ1-5|TRBV19
CASSSGQYNQPQHF
TGTGCCAGTAGTAGCGGACAGTACAATCAGCCCCAGCATTTT